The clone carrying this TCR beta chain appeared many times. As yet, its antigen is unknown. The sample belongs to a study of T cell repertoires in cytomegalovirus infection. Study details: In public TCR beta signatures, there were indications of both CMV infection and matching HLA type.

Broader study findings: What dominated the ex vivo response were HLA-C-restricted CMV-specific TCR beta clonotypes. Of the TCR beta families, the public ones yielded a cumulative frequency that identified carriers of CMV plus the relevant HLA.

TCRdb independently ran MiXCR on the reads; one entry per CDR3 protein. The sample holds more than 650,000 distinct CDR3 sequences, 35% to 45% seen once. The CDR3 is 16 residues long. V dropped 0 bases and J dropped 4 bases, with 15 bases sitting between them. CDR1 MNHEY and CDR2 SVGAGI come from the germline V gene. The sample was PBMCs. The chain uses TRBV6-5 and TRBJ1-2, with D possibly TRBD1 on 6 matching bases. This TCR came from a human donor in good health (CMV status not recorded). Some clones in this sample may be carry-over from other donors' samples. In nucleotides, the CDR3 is TGTGCCAGCAGTTACTCCCCGGACAGTTCACCCTATGGCTACACCTTC. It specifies CASSYSPDSSPYGYTF.